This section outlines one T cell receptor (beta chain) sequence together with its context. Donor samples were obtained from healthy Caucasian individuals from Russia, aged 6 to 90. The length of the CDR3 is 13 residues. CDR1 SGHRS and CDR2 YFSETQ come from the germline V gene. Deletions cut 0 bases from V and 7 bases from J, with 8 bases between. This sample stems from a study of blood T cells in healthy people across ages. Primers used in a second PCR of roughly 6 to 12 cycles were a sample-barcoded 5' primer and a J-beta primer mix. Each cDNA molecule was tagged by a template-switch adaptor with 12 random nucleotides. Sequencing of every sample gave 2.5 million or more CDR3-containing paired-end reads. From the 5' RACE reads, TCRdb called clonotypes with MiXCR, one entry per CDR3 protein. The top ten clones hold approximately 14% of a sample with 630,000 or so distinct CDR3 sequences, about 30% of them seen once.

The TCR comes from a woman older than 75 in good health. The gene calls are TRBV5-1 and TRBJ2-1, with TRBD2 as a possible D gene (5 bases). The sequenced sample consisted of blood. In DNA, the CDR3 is TGCGCCAGCAGCTTGGCACTAGATAATGAGCAGTTCTTC. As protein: CASSLALDNEQFF.